This TCR beta chain was sequenced during a study of identifying expanded T cells in peripheral blood. Overall study results and limits: Across healthy donors, higher total template counts meant significantly greater approximately two-week count variance. About 1.2 clones differed between technical replicates, versus around 15 and 18 over time.

Data came from immunoSEQ multiplex PCR; TCRdb stores just in-frame clones and leaves some out. The sample yields more than 80,000 clones, 88% seen once. During the collection period, no donor immune events like infections were recorded. Deletions cut 8 bases from V and 1 base from J, with 8 bases between. The CDR3 contains 11 residues. Germline V gene data show CDR1 as GTSNPN and CDR2 as SVGIG (reference sequence). With regard to this clone: No antigen is known for it.

Sequencing was done on a sample of blood. The chain links TRBV30 to TRBJ1-2; weak D call: TRBD1 (5 bases). The receptor comes from a person aged 18 to 70 in good health. DNA of the CDR3: TGTGCCGGGGCAAATAACTATGGCTACACCTTC. Translation gives CAGANNYGYTF.